Following are 17 T cell receptor beta chains from one sample sequenced in a study of cytomegalovirus exposure and HLA in healthy donors. Primers for the PCR totalled 60 Vbeta and 13 Jbeta. Clones were read by immunoSEQ multiplex PCR, and TCRdb kept only the in-frame ones, dropping some. The data show 90,000 to 110,000 clones, over 70% seen once. Sequenced input: PBMCs. These receptors were collected from a male donor in good health and CMV-seronegative.

This clone is deemed medium-sized. The chain carries TRBV5-4 and TRBJ2-7; tentative D call: TRBD2 (6 bases). The CDR3 consists of 14 residues. The V end was cut by 3 bases, the J end by 2 bases, with 12 bases between. Per the germline V gene, CDR1 is SGHNT and CDR2 is YYREEE (reference sequence). In nucleotides, the CDR3 is TGTGCCAGCAGCTCGGGACTCCAAACCTACGAGCAGTACTTC. Its protein is CASSSGLQTYEQYF.

The chain joins TRBV7-2 to TRBJ2-5; D gene unclear. This CDR3 region has 13 residues. Trimming left V 6 bases short and J 1 base short, with 9 bases between. CDR1 SGHTA and CDR2 FQGNSA come from the germline V gene. For the CDR3, the DNA is TGTGCCAGCAGTCGGTACGGCCAAGAGACCCAGTACTTC. It encodes CASSRYGQETQYF.

V and J are TRBV28 and TRBJ2-5; TRBD2 matches 11 bases. CDR1 MDHEN and CDR2 SYDVKM come from the germline V gene. The V segment lost 6 bases and the J segment 11 bases; nucleotides outside the gene matches: 14. The CDR3 is made up of 15 amino acids. Here the CDR3 reads CASSPMLAGGGEQYF. The CDR3 coding sequence is TGTGCCAGCAGCCCTATGCTAGCGGGAGGAGGTGAGCAGTACTTC. Full variable domain (outside the CDR3, taken from reference TRBV28 and TRBJ2-5): DVKVTQSSRYLVKRTGEKVFLECVQDMDHENMFWYRQDPGLGLRLIYFSYDVKMKEKGDIPEGYSVSREKKERFSLILESASTNQTSMYLCASSPMLAGGGEQYFGPGTRLLVL.

The chain carries TRBV5-1 and TRBJ1-2, with 7 positions matching TRBD1. Per the germline V gene, CDR1 is SGHRS and CDR2 is YFSETQ. J lost 8 bases, V lost 1 base, and 11 bases had no gene match. The CDR3 contains 15 residues. CDR3: CASSLTGERGKGYTF. In nucleotides, the CDR3 is TGCGCCAGCAGCTTGACAGGGGAGAGGGGAAAGGGCTACACCTTC.

V usage is TRBV19 and J usage is TRBJ1-4, with D possibly matching TRBD1 (5 bases). The V end lost 7 bases, the J end lost 4 bases, and 10 bases lay between the germline ends. Germline V lookup: CDR1 LNHDA, CDR2 SQIVND (reference sequence). The CDR3 has 13 amino acids. CDR3 DNA sequence: TGTGCCAGTACGGGGGAGATTAATGAAAAACTGTTTTTT. Its translation: CASTGEINEKLFF. The whole variable domain, filled in from reference TRBV19 and TRBJ1-4, reads DGGITQSPKYLFRKEGQNVTLSCEQNLNHDAMYWYRQDPGQGLRLIYYSQIVNDFQKGDIAEGYSVSREKKESFPLTVTSAQKNPTAFYLCASTGEINEKLFFGSGTQLSVL.

The chain links TRBV5-4 to TRBJ2-3, with 12 positions matching TRBD2. Germline-derived CDR1 and CDR2 are SGHNT and YYREEE (reference sequence). CDR3 size: 18 residues. V dropped 4 bases and J dropped 5; count of bases not matched to a gene: 14. This CDR3 reads CASSPGTSGHQALDTQYF. The DNA for the CDR3 is TGTGCCAGCAGCCCGGGGACTAGCGGGCACCAGGCTTTAGATACGCAGTATTTT.

This clone came up once. The rearrangement joins TRBV18 to TRBJ2-7; a possible D gene is TRBD1 (6 bases). V was pared by 2 bases and J by 4 bases, with 24 bases between. CDR3 size: 18 residues. The germline V gene has CDR1 KGHSH and CDR2 LQKENI. CDR3 nucleotide sequence: TGTGCCAGCTCACCAACAAAAGGACAGACTCCACACCAATACGAGCAGTACTTC. Translating it yields CASSPTKGQTPHQYEQYF.

The rearrangement links TRBV7-3 to TRBJ2-3; 9 nucleotides line up with TRBD2. Germline lookup yields CDR1 SGHTA and CDR2 FQGTGA. The CDR3 runs to 16 residues. The junction had 9 bases not matched to a gene; V was cut back by 5 bases and J by 3 bases. CDR3 sequence (DNA): TGTGCCAGCAGCCCGGATAGCGGGAGTCGTACAGATACGCAGTATTTT. Translation gives CASSPDSGSRTDTQYF.

This clone was observed a handful of times. Germline and junction disagree at one end, which may indicate a read error. The genes are TRBV6-1 and TRBJ1-5, with D unclear. CDR3 length equals 12 residues. Germline lookup yields CDR1 MNHNS and CDR2 SASEGT. CDR3 residues: CASSESGPRLDF. The DNA for the CDR3 is TGTGCCAGCAGCGAATCGGGTCCGAGGTTGGATTTT.

A word on this clone: One end of the junction does not line up with germline, which may come from a read error. The rearrangement links TRBV7-7 to TRBJ2-2; D is possibly TRBD2 (5 bases). The CDR3 loop spans 13 amino acids. The germline gives CDR1 SSHAT, CDR2 FNYEAQ (reference sequence). The CDR3 DNA sequence: TGTGCTAGCAGCTTAGCGAGGACCGGGGAGCTGTTTTTT. It is translated as CASSLARTGELFF.

The rearrangement joins TRBV27 to TRBJ1-5, with unresolved D. Trimming removed 6 bases from V and 6 bases from J, with 9 bases in between. The CDR3 is made up of 12 amino acids. Germline V CDR1 and CDR2: MNHEY, SMNVEV (reference sequence). DNA for the CDR3: TGTGCCAGCAGCCCTGGCGGTCAGCCCCAGCATTTT. Protein sequence: CASSPGGQPQHF.

This clone was picked up a small number of times. This sample also contains other DNA sequences that code for the same CDR3. The chain couples TRBV19 to TRBJ2-2, with 8 bases identical to TRBD2. The CDR3 length is 15 residues. J was trimmed by 5 bases and V by 6 bases; bases with no gene match: 8. The V gene's germline CDR1 is LNHDA and CDR2 SQIVND (reference sequence). The CDR3 sequence: CASRKGLVPTGELFF. As DNA, the CDR3 is TGTGCCAGTAGGAAGGGACTAGTGCCTACCGGGGAGCTGTTTTTT.

The J gene is TRBJ1-3, the V gene TRBV7-6; 8 positions agree with TRBD1. The CDR3 has 18 residues. The junction had 11 bases not matched to a gene; V was cut back by 4 bases and J by 0 bases. From germline, CDR1 is SGHVS and CDR2 FNYEAQ. The CDR3: CASSSWGGQGSSGNTIYF. CDR3 nucleotide sequence: TGTGCCAGCAGCTCCTGGGGCGGACAGGGATCCTCTGGAAACACCATATATTTT.

This chain connects TRBV28 to TRBJ1-2; possibly TRBD1 for D (6 bases). Germline CDR1 reads MDHEN; CDR2 reads SYDVKM. Trimming shortened V by 7 bases and J by 8 bases, and 26 bases separated the two germline ends. The CDR3 extends over 16 amino acids. The CDR3 is CASNLHPGFRGIGYTF. In nucleotides, the CDR3 is TGTGCCAGCAACCTACATCCGGGATTCAGGGGTATCGGCTACACCTTC.

This clone was seen only once. V and J are TRBV6-1 and TRBJ2-3, with D tentatively TRBD1 (5 bases). The CDR3 has 14 amino acids. Germline CDR1 reads MNHNS; CDR2 reads SASEGT. V was pared by 4 bases and J by 10 bases, with 18 bases between. The CDR3 DNA reads TGTGCCAGCAGTGCCAACGGTAGGGGAAAGGCGCAGTATTTT. Translating it yields CASSANGRGKAQYF.

The CDR3 DNA is TGTGCCAGCACCCCGGGGAGGGAGGGTTCCAACGAGCAGTACTTC. It specifies CASTPGREGSNEQYF. The chain has TRBV6-5 and TRBJ2-7, with TRBD2 matching over 7 bases. The CDR3 consists of 15 residues. From germline, CDR1 is MNHEY and CDR2 SVGAGI. V was pared by 7 bases and J by 5 bases, with 14 bases of the junction left unmatched.

The rearrangement joins TRBV18 to TRBJ2-7; D may be TRBD2 (5 bases). The last part of the DNA fits TRBJ2-5 better; the J call may be wrong. The length of the CDR3 is 13 residues. CDR1 and CDR2 (germline): KGHSH, LQKENI. As DNA, the CDR3 is TGTGCCAGCTCACCCACGAGGGAAGAGACCCAGTACTTC. Its translation: CASSPTREETQYF.